This T cell receptor (beta chain) was obtained from a study of molecular identifiers for immune sequencing clone quantification. Study-level background: Four of five RNA aliquots from around 18,000 or 91,000 naive CD8 T cells were sequenced.

TCRdb fed the PCR reads into MiXCR, producing one record per CDR3 protein. Of around 82,000 distinct CDR3 sequences detected, about 20% appear once; the ten largest clones hold around 0.88%. After removal of 7 bases from V and 5 bases from J, the junction contained 7 bases not matched to a gene. The germline CDR1 and CDR2 sequences are SEHNR and FQNEAQ (reference sequence). This CDR3 is built from 14 residues. There are many counts of this clonotype. The sequenced sample consisted of naive CD8+ T cells from blood, with Jurkat cell RNA spiked in. Specified subset: FACS-sorted CD8+CD4-CCR7+CD45RA+ naive T cells. The clonotype was recovered from a human donor in good health. Some libraries in this study had Jurkat cell RNA spiked in. J is TRBJ2-3 and V is TRBV7-9, with 9 bases fitting TRBD2. This CDR3 reads CASKTSGFQDTQYF. CDR3 nucleotide sequence: TGTGCCAGCAAGACTAGCGGTTTTCAAGATACGCAGTATTTT.